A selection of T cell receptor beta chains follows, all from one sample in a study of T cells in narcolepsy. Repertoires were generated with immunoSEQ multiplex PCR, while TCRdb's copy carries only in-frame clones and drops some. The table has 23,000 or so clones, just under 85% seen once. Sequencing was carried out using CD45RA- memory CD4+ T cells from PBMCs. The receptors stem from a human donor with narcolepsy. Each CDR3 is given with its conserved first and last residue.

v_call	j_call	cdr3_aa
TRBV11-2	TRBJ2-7	CASSSIYEQYF
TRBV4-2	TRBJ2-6	CASSQGSSAGANVLTF
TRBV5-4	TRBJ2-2	CASSPPRGELFF
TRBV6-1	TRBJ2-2	CASSQTQGSGELFF
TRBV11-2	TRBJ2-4	CASSLAGGADIQYF
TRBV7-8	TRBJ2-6	CASSLASASGANVLTF
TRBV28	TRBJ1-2	CATYAKDSQQGADGYTF
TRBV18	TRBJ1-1	CASSATGNTEAFF
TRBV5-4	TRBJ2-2	CASSQSLAVSGELFF
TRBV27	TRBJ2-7	CASRGYEQYF
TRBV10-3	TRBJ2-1	CAISAGTSGRVEQFF
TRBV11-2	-	CASRGGGRRAYEQYF
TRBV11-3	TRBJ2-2	CASSFALKTAQNRGTGELFF
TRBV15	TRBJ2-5	CATSRGSWDQYF
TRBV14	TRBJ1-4	CASSQADRVNEKLFF
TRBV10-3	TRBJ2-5	CAINQQGERETQYF
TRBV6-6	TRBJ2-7	CASSSLRDSSTYEQYF
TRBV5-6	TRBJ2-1	CASSSRTSGSNEQFF
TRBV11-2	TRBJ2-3	CASSSSRPGQGTDTQYF
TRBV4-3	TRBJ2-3	CASSQGLGDTDTQYF
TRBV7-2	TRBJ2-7	CASSLEVPTSGRATEQYF
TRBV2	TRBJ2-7	CASSGSWEGYYEQYF
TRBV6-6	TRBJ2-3	CASSYEGAIRTDTQYF
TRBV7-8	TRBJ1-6	CASSLSTPPYNSPLHF
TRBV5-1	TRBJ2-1	CASSLQGTYNEQFF
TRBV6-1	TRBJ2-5	CASVRGALQETQYF
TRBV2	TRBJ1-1	CASSPRERRPNTEAFF
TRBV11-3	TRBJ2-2	CASSLGPSTGELFF
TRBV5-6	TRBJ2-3	CASSSGLAVNTDTQYF
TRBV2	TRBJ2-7	CASSESLYEQYF
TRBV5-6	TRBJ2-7	CASSLDLAGGRQYF
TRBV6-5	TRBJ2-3	CASSYSIRVGNTQYF
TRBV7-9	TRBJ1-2	CASSPAESVTYGYTF
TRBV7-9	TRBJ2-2	CASSPLTGSTGELFF
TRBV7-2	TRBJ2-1	CASGLAVSEQFF
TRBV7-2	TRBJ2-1	CASSLGAINEQFF
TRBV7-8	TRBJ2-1	CASSLVSTSGRKIAYNEQFF
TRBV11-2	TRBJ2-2	CASGGDFTGELFF
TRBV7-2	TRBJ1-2	CASSLNPGGYGYTF
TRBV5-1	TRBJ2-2	CASRDGANTGELFF
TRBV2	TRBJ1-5	CASGLRDLTGGADQPQHF
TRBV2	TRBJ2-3	CASTAREVTDTQYF
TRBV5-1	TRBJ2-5	CASSYGQETQYF
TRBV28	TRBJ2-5	CASSVPLGQSETQYF
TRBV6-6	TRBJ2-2	CASSYSRALGLGELFF